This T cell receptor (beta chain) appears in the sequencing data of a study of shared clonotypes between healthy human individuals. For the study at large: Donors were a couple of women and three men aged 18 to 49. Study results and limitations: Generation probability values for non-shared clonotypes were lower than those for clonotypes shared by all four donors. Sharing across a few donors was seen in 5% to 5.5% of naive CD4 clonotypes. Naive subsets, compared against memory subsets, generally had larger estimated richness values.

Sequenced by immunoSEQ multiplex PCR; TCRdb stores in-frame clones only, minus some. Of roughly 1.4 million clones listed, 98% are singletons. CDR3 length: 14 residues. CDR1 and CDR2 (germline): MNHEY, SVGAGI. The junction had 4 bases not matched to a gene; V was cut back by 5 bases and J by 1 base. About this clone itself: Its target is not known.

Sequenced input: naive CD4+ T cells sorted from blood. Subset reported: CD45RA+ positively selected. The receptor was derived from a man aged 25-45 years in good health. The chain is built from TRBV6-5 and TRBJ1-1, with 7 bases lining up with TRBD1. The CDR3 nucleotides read TGTGCCAGCAGTATACAGGGGAGGAACACTGAAGCTTTCTTT. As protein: CASSIQGRNTEAFF.